The rows below give T cell receptor beta chains drawn from one sample of a study of blood T cell repertoires in COVID-19. Assay used: immunoSEQ multiplex PCR; TCRdb lists only in-frame clones, some missing. The sample lists 250,000 or so clones, about 85% seen once, with around 2% in the top ten. Specimen: peripheral blood. These receptors were obtained from a man aged 25-45 years who had recovered from COVID-19. Each CDR3 is given with its conserved first and last residue. The D gene is left open where the match is weak. Size is omitted from some rows. Given values are once, few, many or a class for expanded clones.

j_gene,abundance,d_gene,v_gene,CDR3aa,CDR3nt
TRBJ2-3,.,TRBD1,TRBV10-3,CAIKGQGAADTQYF,TGTGCCATCAAGGGACAGGGGGCTGCAGATACGCAGTATTTT
TRBJ1-6,once,TRBD1,TRBV18,CASSPWDRGGSPLHF,TGTGCCAGCTCACCATGGGACAGGGGGGGTTCACCCCTCCACTTT
TRBJ2-2,.,.,TRBV10-3,CAISESPTGTGELFF,TGTGCCATCAGTGAGTCCCCTACCGGCACCGGGGAGCTGTTTTTT
TRBJ2-2,few,.,TRBV11-2,CASIGGVGTGELFF,TGTGCCAGCATTGGAGGGGTGGGCACCGGGGAGCTGTTTTTT
TRBJ2-6,.,.,TRBV19,CASSIIGDSGANVLTF,TGTGCCAGTAGTATAATAGGGGACTCTGGGGCCAACGTCCTGACTTTC
TRBJ1-2,few,.,TRBV15,CATSRGGESSYGYTF,TGTGCCACCAGCAGAGGGGGAGAGTCCAGCTATGGCTACACCTTC
TRBJ2-5,.,TRBD2,TRBV27,CASSLIWSGVETQYF,TGTGCCAGCAGTTTAATTTGGAGCGGGGTAGAGACCCAGTACTTC
TRBJ2-1,.,.,TRBV5-1,CASSLGRNYNEQFF,TGCGCCAGCAGCTTGGGGCGGAACTACAATGAGCAGTTCTTC
TRBJ2-7,once,.,TRBV5-1,CASSPGLSPVEQYF,TGCGCCAGCAGCCCAGGGTTGTCCCCTGTCGAGCAGTACTTC
TRBJ1-1,.,.,TRBV2,CASSEGQPGRAFF,TGTGCCAGCAGTGAGGGGCAGCCCGGGAGAGCTTTCTTT
TRBJ2-3,.,.,TRBV4-2,CASSQATDTQYF,TGTGCCAGCAGCCAAGCAACAGATACGCAGTATTTT
TRBJ1-3,few,.,TRBV29-1,CSVSEGSSGNTIYF,TGCAGCGTCTCGGAGGGCAGCTCTGGAAACACCATATATTTT
TRBJ2-5,.,.,TRBV12-2,CASRLETRAREFGETQYF,TGTGCAAGTCGCTTAGAGACCAGGGCAAGAGAGTTTGGGGAGACCCAGTACTTC
TRBJ1-2,.,.,TRBV6-6,CASSPGEGRHGYTF,TGTGCCAGCAGCCCCGGGGAGGGTAGGCATGGCTACACCTTC
TRBJ2-1,.,TRBD2,TRBV12-5,CASGLTIAGGYIEQFF,TGTGCTAGTGGTTTGACCATAGCGGGGGGGTACATTGAGCAGTTCTTC
TRBJ1-1,.,.,TRBV5-1,CASSFGQSGVNTEAFF,TGCGCCAGCAGCTTTGGGCAATCTGGTGTGAACACTGAAGCTTTCTTT
TRBJ1-1,.,.,TRBV6-1,CASSDSERTEAFF,TGTGCCAGCAGTGATTCCGAGAGGACTGAAGCTTTCTTT
TRBJ1-2,.,.,TRBV10-3,CATLQGSHSPGYTF,TGTGCCACCCTACAGGGATCCCACTCCCCCGGCTACACCTTC
TRBJ1-5,.,.,TRBV5-4,CASSLNPGLNQPQHF,TGTGCCAGCAGCTTGAACCCAGGGCTTAATCAGCCCCAGCATTTT
TRBJ2-3,.,.,TRBV24-1,CATSDQGRNGNTQYF,TGTGCCACCAGTGACCAGGGGAGAAACGGCAATACGCAGTATTTT
TRBJ1-1,.,.,TRBV18,CASSPLVSGSVYTEAFF,TGTGCCAGCTCACCACTCGTGTCGGGATCCGTTTACACTGAAGCTTTCTTT
TRBJ2-3,.,TRBD1,TRBV29-1,CSVGQGLAPDTQYF,TGCAGCGTTGGACAGGGATTAGCTCCAGATACGCAGTATTTT
TRBJ2-3,once,.,TRBV10-3,CAISERLGRASTDTQYF,TGTGCCATCAGTGAAAGACTAGGAAGGGCAAGCACAGATACGCAGTATTTT
TRBJ1-5,.,.,TRBV11-2,CASSSGLNQPQHF,TGTGCCAGCAGCTCCGGGTTGAATCAGCCCCAGCATTTT
TRBJ1-3,.,.,TRBV21-1,CASSISSGNTIYF,TGTGCCAGCAGCATTAGCTCTGGAAACACCATATATTTT
TRBJ2-5,.,TRBD1,TRBV19,CASKAYEGAETQYF,TGTGCCAGTAAAGCGTACGAGGGGGCCGAGACCCAGTACTTC
TRBJ2-5,.,.,TRBV7-2,CASSLVGGARETQYF,TGTGCCAGCAGCTTAGTCGGGGGTGCCCGGGAGACCCAGTACTTC
TRBJ2-2,.,TRBD1,TRBV19,CASSPSGTGRLTGELFF,TGTGCCAGTAGTCCCTCCGGGACAGGGCGTCTCACCGGGGAGCTGTTTTTT
TRBJ1-5,.,TRBD1,TRBV5-1,CASSEQGDNQPQHF,TGCGCCAGCAGCGAACAGGGGGACAATCAGCCCCAGCATTTT
TRBJ2-6,.,.,TRBV5-1,CASTIQGYPTGANVLTF,TGCGCCAGCACCATACAGGGCTATCCCACTGGGGCCAACGTCCTGACTTTC
TRBJ2-3,.,.,TRBV19,CASAVSTDTQYF,TGTGCCAGTGCAGTAAGCACAGATACGCAGTATTTT
TRBJ1-4,once,TRBD1,TRBV7-9,CASSHALGQGGEKLFF,TGTGCCAGCAGCCACGCCTTGGGACAGGGGGGGGAAAAACTGTTTTTT
TRBJ2-1,.,TRBD2,TRBV6-6,CASSLGSGGPSYNEQFF,TGTGCCAGCAGTCTGGGGAGCGGGGGGCCGTCCTACAATGAGCAGTTCTTC
TRBJ2-3,.,.,TRBV24-1,CATSDGTDRITDTQYF,TGTGCCACCAGTGATGGTACAGACCGAATCACAGATACGCAGTATTTT
TRBJ1-1,.,.,TRBV12-3/TRBV12-4,CASSLVWNTEAFF,TGTGCCAGCAGTTTAGTCTGGAACACTGAAGCTTTCTTT
TRBJ1-1,.,TRBD1,TRBV12-5,CASGLVLGTGVGNTEAFF,TGTGCTAGTGGTTTGGTACTGGGGACAGGGGTAGGGAACACTGAAGCTTTCTTT
TRBJ1-5,.,.,TRBV18,CASSQQGISQPQHF,TGTGCCAGCTCCCAGCAGGGTATAAGTCAGCCCCAGCATTTT